The 23 T cell receptor beta chains below come from one sample, sequenced in a study of early stage breast cancer tumors. Data came from immunoSEQ multiplex PCR; TCRdb stores just in-frame clones and leaves some out. Altogether about 48,000 clones are present, roughly 83% being singletons, with the ten largest covering 1.1% to 1.5%. The sequenced material came from blood. These receptors came from a person aged 50-59 years with breast cancer.

The V and J genes are TRBV28 and TRBJ2-1; 7 nucleotides match TRBD2. J was trimmed by 0 bases and V by 4 bases; bases with no gene match: 6. Germline CDR1 and CDR2: MDHEN and SYDVKM. This CDR3 spans 16 amino acids. CDR3 bases: TGTGCCAGCAGTTCCGCGGGGGTGGCCTCCTACAATGAGCAGTTCTTC. Translated: CASSSAGVASYNEQFF. The full variable domain, its missing parts supplied by reference TRBV28 and TRBJ2-1, is DVKVTQSSRYLVKRTGEKVFLECVQDMDHENMFWYRQDPGLGLRLIYFSYDVKMKEKGDIPEGYSVSREKKERFSLILESASTNQTSMYLCASSSAGVASYNEQFFGPGTRLTVL.

The gene calls are TRBV27 and TRBJ2-7, with TRBD1 matching 8 bases. Germline lookup yields CDR1 MNHEY and CDR2 SMNVEV (reference sequence). The CDR3 is 18 residues long. V shed 1 base, J shed 3 bases, and the junction held 14 bases outside the gene matches. The CDR3 bases are TGTGCCAGCAGTTTATTCGCCGGTCAGGGGGCGCGAATCTACGAGCAGTACTTC. Translating it yields CASSLFAGQGARIYEQYF.

This chain links TRBV21-1 with TRBJ1-5. TRBV21-1 is a documented pseudogene. CDR3 length: 15 amino acids. The CDR3 nucleotides read TGTGCCAGCAGCCTCCGGGTACGGGGGAATCAGCCCCAGCATTTT. It is translated as CASSLRVRGNQPQHF.

The chain couples TRBV18 to TRBJ2-5; D is unresolved. Trimming shortened V by 5 bases and J by 3 bases, and 7 bases separated the two germline ends. CDR1 is KGHSH, CDR2 LQKENI, per germline. This CDR3 spans 12 amino acids. CDR3 DNA sequence: TGTGCCAGCTCATTTGGCGAAGAGACCCAGTACTTC. Its translation: CASSFGEETQYF.

V is TRBV19 and J is TRBJ1-6; perhaps TRBD1 as D (6 bases). Germline loops: CDR1 LNHDA, CDR2 SQIVND (reference sequence). The CDR3 has 16 amino acids. The CDR3 nucleotides are TGTGTCGTATTCCCCTTCCTCAACAGGGAAAATTCACCCCTCCACTTT. It is translated as CVVFPFLNRENSPLHF.

As concerns this clone: The same CDR3 is also encoded by other DNA sequences in this sample. The J gene is TRBJ2-7, the V gene TRBV7-2, with D possibly being TRBD1 (6 bases). Germline V gene sequence: CDR1 SGHTA, CDR2 FQGNSA. V dropped 3 bases and J dropped 3 bases, with 9 bases sitting between them. This CDR3 is 13 amino acids long. The DNA for the CDR3 is TGTGCCAGCAGCTTTAAACAGGGCTACGAGCAGTACTTC. Its protein product is CASSFKQGYEQYF.

The V gene is TRBV11-2, the J gene TRBJ1-4; D is uncertain. V shed 4 bases and J shed 11 bases, with 11 bases lying between them. The CDR3 runs 12 residues. Germline V gene sequence: CDR1 SGHAT, CDR2 FQNNGV. Written as DNA, the CDR3 is TGTGCCAGCAGCTCAGAACAGTGGAAACTGTTTTTT. It yields the protein CASSSEQWKLFF. The variable domain in full, completed from reference TRBV11-2 and TRBJ1-4, reads EAGVAQSPRYKIIEKRQSVAFWCNPISGHATLYWYQQILGQGPKLLIQFQNNGVVDDSQLPKDRFSAERLKGVDSTLKIQPAKLEDSAVYLCASSSEQWKLFFGSGTQLSVL.

V and J are TRBV19 and TRBJ2-1; 10 bases line up with TRBD2. Germline CDR1 is LNHDA and CDR2 is SQIVND (reference sequence). With 7 bases clipped from V and 12 bases from J, the junction kept 18 bases outside the gene matches. The CDR3 has 16 residues. The CDR3 loop reads CASTNWASGGGFRQFF. The DNA of the CDR3 is TGTGCCAGTACTAATTGGGCTAGCGGGGGAGGTTTTAGGCAGTTCTTC.

A single count supports this clone. The chain links TRBV10-2 to TRBJ2-5; 7 nucleotides line up with TRBD2. This CDR3 is built from 16 residues. The V gene's germline CDR1 is WSHSY and CDR2 SAAADI. V trimming: 0 bases; J trimming: 2 bases; junction bases outside the gene matches: 6. The CDR3 loop is CASSESTGRLQETQYF. CDR3 nucleotides: TGCGCCAGCAGTGAGTCCACCGGGAGGTTACAAGAGACCCAGTACTTC.

The chain combines TRBV2 with TRBJ2-2; 8 bases are shared with TRBD1. There are 14 residues in the CDR3. Trimming cost V 6 bases and J 5 bases; bases outside gene matches: 5. The V gene's germline CDR1 is SNHLY and CDR2 FYNNEI. In DNA, the CDR3 is TGTGCCAGCAGCGAACAGGGGGTTACCGGGGAGCTGTTTTTT. Translating gives CASSEQGVTGELFF. The full variable domain, its missing parts supplied by reference TRBV2 and TRBJ2-2, is EPEVTQTPSHQVTQMGQEVILRCVPISNHLYFYWYRQILGQKVEFLVSFYNNEISEKSEIFDDQFSVERPDGSNFTLKIRSTKLEDSAMYFCASSEQGVTGELFFGEGSRLTVL.

V and J are TRBV19 and TRBJ1-2, with TRBD1 matching 7 bases. CDR3 size: 17 residues. Germline CDR1 reads LNHDA; CDR2 reads SQIVND (reference sequence). V trimming: 0 bases; J trimming: 8 bases; junction bases outside the gene matches: 15. DNA of the CDR3: TGTGCCAGTAGTATAGATCTAGGAGCGAGACAGGGTCACGGCTACACCTTC. This encodes CASSIDLGARQGHGYTF. Supplemented by reference TRBV19 and TRBJ1-2, the full variable domain reads DGGITQSPKYLFRKEGQNVTLSCEQNLNHDAMYWYRQDPGQGLRLIYYSQIVNDFQKGDIAEGYSVSREKKESFPLTVTSAQKNPTAFYLCASSIDLGARQGHGYTFGSGTRLTVV.

A few counts support this clone. The chain has TRBV11-2 and TRBJ1-6, with D possibly TRBD1 on 5 matching bases. The CDR3 consists of 13 residues. The germline gives CDR1 SGHAT, CDR2 FQNNGV. The ends were cut back, 4 bases at V and 8 bases at J, with 9 bases in the middle. CDR3 bases: TGTGCCAGCAGCTCCGGGACCTATTCACCCCTCCACTTT. This codes for CASSSGTYSPLHF.

J is TRBJ2-7 and V is TRBV27, with D hard to call. This CDR3 has 14 residues. Trimming took off 3 bases at V and 3 bases at J, with 12 bases between the two ends. Germline V gene sequence: CDR1 MNHEY, CDR2 SMNVEV (reference sequence). CDR3 sequence: CASSLVWGNYEQYF. The CDR3 DNA follows: TGTGCCAGCAGTTTGGTCTGGGGAAACTACGAGCAGTACTTC.

The chain employs TRBV7-3 and TRBJ2-3; no definite D call. Germline CDR1 is SGHTA and CDR2 is FQGTGA. The CDR3 length is 16 residues. V was cut by 0 bases and J by 10 bases, with 20 bases left in between. The CDR3 is CASSLTTMSLGSPQYF. In nucleotides, the CDR3 is TGTGCCAGCAGCTTAACCACCATGTCCTTAGGAAGTCCGCAGTATTTT.

This clone has just a few counts. The chain combines TRBV12-5 with TRBJ2-1, with unresolved D. The CDR3 sequence is 13 residues long. CDR1 and CDR2 (germline): LGHNT, FRNRAP. Trimming pared 6 bases from V and 4 bases from J, leaving 10 bases between. In nucleotides, the CDR3 is TGTGCTAGTGGCCCCACCAATTACAATGAGCAGTTCTTC. This gives the protein CASGPTNYNEQFF. Supplemented by reference TRBV12-5 and TRBJ2-1, the full variable domain reads DARVTQTPRHKVTEMGQEVTMRCQPILGHNTVFWYRQTMMQGLELLAYFRNRAPLDDSGMPKDRFSAEMPDATLATLKIQPSEPRDSAVYFCASGPTNYNEQFFGPGTRLTVL.

The chain uses TRBV15 and TRBJ2-3; D is uncertain. The germline CDR1 and CDR2 sequences are LNHNV and YYDKDF (reference sequence). The V end lost 5 bases, the J end lost 1 base, and 19 bases lay between the germline ends. This CDR3 has 17 residues. The CDR3 DNA reads TGTGCCACCAGCCCCGGTGCGGCCCTCGGCGGCACAGATACGCAGTATTTT. Translation: CATSPGAALGGTDTQYF.

V is TRBV2 and J is TRBJ1-5; weak D call: TRBD1 (6 bases). CDR3 length: 15 residues. Germline lookup yields CDR1 SNHLY and CDR2 FYNNEI. Trimming stripped 2 bases from V and 3 bases from J, with 11 bases between. CDR3 sequence (DNA): TGTGCCAGCAGTGAAACCGGACAGCCCAATCAGCCCCAGCATTTT. Its protein product is CASSETGQPNQPQHF.

The chain has TRBV27 and TRBJ1-3; 8 nucleotides agree with TRBD1. J lost 2 bases, V lost 4 bases, and 4 bases had no gene match. The CDR3 length is 15 residues. Germline V lookup: CDR1 MNHEY, CDR2 SMNVEV (reference sequence). CDR3 amino acids: CASSYDRGPGNTIYF. For the CDR3, the DNA is TGTGCCAGCAGTTATGACAGGGGACCTGGAAACACCATATATTTT.

The CDR3 is CASSQTAWGTNEQYF. CDR3 DNA: TGCGCCAGCAGCCAGACCGCCTGGGGGACCAACGAGCAGTACTTC. The V gene is TRBV4-3, the J gene TRBJ2-7, with D possibly being TRBD1 or TRBD2 (5 bases each). The CDR3 is 15 residues long. The germline V and J ends were trimmed by 3 bases and 5 bases, with 17 bases remaining between them. The V gene's germline CDR1 is LGHNA and CDR2 YSLEER.

The rearrangement links TRBV10-3 to TRBJ2-2, with 11 bases that match TRBD2. V lost 8 bases, J lost 0 bases, and 5 bases stayed unmatched. Germline CDR1 reads ENHRY; CDR2 reads SYGVKD. This CDR3 region has 16 residues. This chain's CDR3 is CAISDSGRANTGELFF. The DNA for the CDR3 is TGTGCCATCTCAGATAGCGGGAGGGCGAACACCGGGGAGCTGTTTTTT.

This clone was seen once. The V call is TRBV6-5, the J call TRBJ2-7; D may be TRBD1 (5 bases). This CDR3 is built from 14 residues. The germline CDR1 and CDR2 sequences are MNHEY and SVGAGI. V was pared by 0 bases and J by 5 bases, with 11 bases between. In DNA, the CDR3 is TGTGCCAGCAGTTACTCGCCAGGGTCCCACGAGCAGTACTTC. This sequence encodes CASSYSPGSHEQYF.

This rearrangement joins TRBV9 to TRBJ2-7, with 7 positions matching TRBD2. The length of the CDR3 is 13 residues. Germline-derived CDR1 and CDR2 are SGDLS and YYNGEE. The V segment lost 3 bases and the J segment 5 bases; nucleotides outside the gene matches: 5. This CDR3 is CASSGTSLDEQYF. The CDR3 DNA is TGTGCCAGCAGCGGGACTAGTCTCGACGAGCAGTACTTC.

The V gene is TRBV2, the J gene TRBJ2-1; D is possibly TRBD1 or TRBD2 (5 bases each). CDR3 length: 15 amino acids. The germline V gene has CDR1 SNHLY and CDR2 FYNNEI. The V end was cut by 3 bases, the J end by 6 bases, with 15 bases between. This chain's CDR3 is CASSDPGTGINEQFF. The CDR3 DNA follows: TGTGCCAGCAGTGACCCAGGGACGGGTATCAATGAGCAGTTCTTC.